A single sample gave rise to the 20 T cell receptor beta chains below, sequenced in a study of cytomegalovirus exposure and HLA in healthy donors. Primers: 60 Vbeta forward and 13 Jbeta reverse. TCRdb keeps only in-frame clones here, not all; method: immunoSEQ multiplex PCR. The specimen's table records about 32,000 clones. The sequenced material came from PBMCs. These receptors were taken from a female donor in good health and CMV-seronegative.

This chain links TRBV20-1 with TRBJ2-1; the D is unclear. The CDR3 extends over 11 amino acids. Germline assignment: CDR1 DFQATT and CDR2 SNEGSKA (reference sequence). V lost 1 base, J lost 7 bases, and 5 bases lay in between. The CDR3 sequence is CSARVRNEQFF. The CDR3 DNA is TGCAGTGCTAGAGTGAGGAATGAGCAGTTCTTC.

J is TRBJ2-3 and V is TRBV11-3; maybe TRBD2 (6 bases). Trimming stripped 5 bases from V and 4 bases from J, with 16 bases between. The CDR3 is made up of 15 amino acids. Per germline, CDR1 SGHNT and CDR2 YENEEA. CDR3 protein: CASSIGGLPADTQYF. CDR3 DNA sequence: TGTGCCAGCAGCATCGGAGGGTTACCGGCAGATACGCAGTATTTT. The variable domain in full, completed from reference TRBV11-3 and TRBJ2-3, reads EAGVVQSPRYKIIEKKQPVAFWCNPISGHNTLYWYLQNLGQGPELLIRYENEEAVDDSQLPKDRFSAERLKGVDSTLKIQPAELGDSAVYLCASSIGGLPADTQYFGPGTRLTVL.

Concerning this clone itself: The sample contains more than one DNA sequence encoding this CDR3. The chain employs TRBV30 and TRBJ1-5; tentatively, D is TRBD1 (5 bases). The germline gives CDR1 GTSNPN, CDR2 SVGIG (reference sequence). This CDR3 is 15 amino acids long. The V gene lost 1 base and the J gene lost 2 bases, with 12 bases spanning the gap. CDR3 bases: TGTGCCTGGAGTGCTGGACAACCCGGCAATCAGCCCCAGCATTTT. Translating gives CAWSAGQPGNQPQHF.

CDR3: CASSLGGTSTDTQYF. The CDR3 nucleotides read TGTGCCAGCAGCTTAGGCGGGACTAGCACAGATACGCAGTATTTT. This chain uses TRBV11-3 with TRBJ2-3, with a weak D call TRBD2 (6 bases). The CDR3 covers 15 residues. The V end lost 1 base, the J end lost 0 bases, and 8 bases lay between the germline ends. Germline V lookup: CDR1 SGHNT, CDR2 YENEEA.

The CDR3 DNA reads TGTGCCAGCAGATATTCGGACACCTCTGGAAACACCATATATTTT. Its translation is CASRYSDTSGNTIYF. The rearrangement joins TRBV7-2 to TRBJ1-3, with TRBD1 as a possible D gene (5 bases). Germline V gene sequence: CDR1 SGHTA, CDR2 FQGNSA. The V end lost 6 bases, the J end lost 0 bases, and 12 bases lay between the germline ends. The CDR3 has 15 amino acids.

CDR3 nucleotides: TGTGCCAGCTCATCGAGAGGCAATGAGCAGTTCTTC. It translates to CASSSRGNEQFF. The rearrangement joins TRBV18 to TRBJ2-1; D gene ambiguous. The CDR3 contains 12 residues. The germline gives CDR1 KGHSH, CDR2 LQKENI. The V and J ends lost 5 bases and 6 bases respectively, with 8 bases between them.

The chain employs TRBV19 and TRBJ2-3, with a possible D match to TRBD2 (5 bases). This CDR3 has 14 amino acids. Trimming shortened V by 1 base and J by 6 bases, and 11 bases separated the two germline ends. Germline V CDR1 and CDR2: LNHDA, SQIVND (reference sequence). DNA for the CDR3: TGTGCCAGTAGTATAGGGGCGGGCCCTGATACGCAGTATTTT. As protein: CASSIGAGPDTQYF.

The chain uses TRBV19 and TRBJ1-5; D remains unclear. Trimming left V 1 base short and J 7 bases short, with 8 bases between. The CDR3 extends over 13 amino acids. The germline CDR1 and CDR2 sequences are LNHDA and SQIVND (reference sequence). DNA for the CDR3: TGTGCCAGTAGTATAGGCGGGAACCAGCCCCAGCATTTT. Its translation: CASSIGGNQPQHF.

This chain uses TRBV2 with TRBJ2-7; D call uncertain. Germline V gene data show CDR1 as SNHLY and CDR2 as FYNNEI. The CDR3 runs 10 residues. Trimming stripped 3 bases from V and 6 bases from J, with 3 bases between. The CDR3 sequence: CASSDVEQYF. In nucleotides, the CDR3 is TGTGCCAGCAGTGACGTCGAGCAGTACTTC.

The chain carries TRBV5-1 and TRBJ1-1; TRBD1 might be the D (5 bases). Trimming shortened V by 4 bases and J by 3 bases, and 13 bases separated the two germline ends. CDR1 is SGHRS, CDR2 YFSETQ, per germline. This CDR3 is 14 amino acids long. The CDR3 sequence is CASSQVTRDTEAFF. The CDR3 DNA follows: TGCGCCAGCAGCCAAGTAACCAGGGACACTGAAGCTTTCTTT.

The chain combines TRBV7-2 with TRBJ1-3, with 10 bases fitting TRBD1. V gave up 5 bases and J gave up 4 bases; unmatched junction bases: 11. The CDR3 is 17 residues long. Germline CDR1 is SGHTA and CDR2 is FQGNSA. CDR3 in amino acids: CASSTQTGGAAGNTIYF. The CDR3 DNA is TGTGCCAGCAGCACACAGACAGGGGGCGCAGCAGGAAACACCATATATTTT.

The rearrangement links TRBV20-1 to TRBJ2-5; weak D call: TRBD1 (5 bases). Trimming removed 8 bases at V and 5 bases at J, with 12 bases between. CDR3 size: 11 residues. Germline loops: CDR1 DFQATT, CDR2 SNEGSKA (reference sequence). CDR3 nucleotide sequence: TGCAGTTCTCGTCCAGGGGAGACCCAGTACTTC. It encodes CSSRPGETQYF.

This chain joins TRBV25-1 and TRBJ2-6; 7 bases are a match to TRBD1. Germline V CDR1 and CDR2: MGHDK, SYGVNS. Unmatched junction bases numbered 5, after V lost 4 bases and J lost 2 bases. The CDR3 spans 16 residues. The CDR3 loop is CASSGHRGAGANVLTF. As DNA, the CDR3 is TGTGCCAGCAGTGGCCACAGGGGTGCTGGGGCCAACGTCCTGACTTTC.

This chain links TRBV19 with TRBJ1-1, with 10 nucleotides matching TRBD1. The germline V gene has CDR1 LNHDA and CDR2 SQIVND (reference sequence). This CDR3 comprises 16 residues. The V segment lost 5 bases and the J segment 2 bases; nucleotides outside the gene matches: 8. CDR3 loop: CASSQGQGGHNTEAFF. The CDR3 DNA sequence: TGTGCCAGTAGTCAAGGACAGGGGGGCCACAACACTGAAGCTTTCTTT.

The chain employs TRBV4-1 and TRBJ2-5, with D possibly matching TRBD2 (7 bases). With 4 bases removed from V and 3 bases from J, the gap between germline ends came to 18 bases. This CDR3 contains 16 residues. Germline CDR1 is MGHRA and CDR2 is YSYEKL. For the CDR3, the DNA is TGCGCCAGCAGCCCACAAGATAGGGGGGGGGAAGAGACCCAGTACTTC. It is translated as CASSPQDRGGEETQYF.

This chain links TRBV11-2 with TRBJ1-5; D unclear. The length of the CDR3 is 19 residues. Trimming cost V 0 bases and J 0 bases, with 18 bases left between them. The germline CDR1 and CDR2 sequences are SGHAT and FQNNGV. DNA for the CDR3: TGTGCCAGCAGCTTAGATGAGGCCATCTCCGGTGGTAGCAATCAGCCCCAGCATTTT. It is translated as CASSLDEAISGGSNQPQHF.

The chain links TRBV9 to TRBJ2-2, with a tentative D call TRBD2 (6 bases). CDR3 length: 15 amino acids. Germline V gives CDR1 SGDLS, CDR2 YYNGEE. Trimming left V 0 bases short and J 6 bases short, with 12 bases between. CDR3 sequence reads: CASSVGPRGAGELFF. The DNA for the CDR3 is TGTGCCAGCAGCGTAGGCCCCCGCGGGGCCGGGGAGCTGTTTTTT.

The rearrangement joins TRBV9 to TRBJ1-4; D may be TRBD1 (5 bases). Germline CDR1 and CDR2: SGDLS and YYNGEE. Trimming shortened V by 4 bases and J by 3 bases, and 10 bases separated the two germline ends. The CDR3 length is 14 residues. The DNA for the CDR3 is TGTGCCAGCAGCCCCGGGGGACCTAATGAAAAACTGTTTTTT. Protein sequence: CASSPGGPNEKLFF.

The chain couples TRBV9 to TRBJ2-5; 9 bases match TRBD1. The DNA end lines up better with TRBJ2-7; the J call may be wrong. Germline assignment: CDR1 SGDLS and CDR2 YYNGEE. The CDR3 sequence is 15 residues long. The CDR3 region has the DNA TGTGCCAGCAGCGACGGCCGGACAGGGGCCTACGAGCAGTACTTC. Encoded protein: CASSDGRTGAYEQYF.

The gene calls are TRBV25-1 and TRBJ2-1; 7 bases agree with TRBD2. With V trimmed by 1 base and J by 5 bases, 8 bases remained unmatched. The germline V gene encodes CDR1 MGHDK and CDR2 SYGVNS. This CDR3 comprises 16 residues. The DNA for the CDR3 is TGTGCCAGCAGTGAATCGGGGAGGGTAAAAGACAATGAGCAGTTCTTC. It encodes CASSESGRVKDNEQFF.